This T cell receptor delta chain was recorded in a study of gamma-delta T cells after stem cell transplantation. TCRdb re-called clones from the RT-PCR reads via CATT. The table has roughly 2,700 delta-chain clones, 3.5% to 5% seen once. By sample share, this clone is medium-sized. CDR1 GEAIGNYY and CDR2 EKD come from the germline V gene. The CDR3 contains 18 residues. With 3 bases clipped from V and 1 base from J, the junction kept 14 bases outside the gene matches. The chain joins TRDV2 to TRDJ1; TRDD3 matches 9 bases. This sequence was found in a human donor. It is not recorded whose cells these are; they may come from a transplant donor. Sequenced material: gamma-delta T cells. The CDR3 DNA reads TGTGCCTGTGACGCTCTGGGGGATGAAGGTCCCTTCACCGATAAACTCATCTTT. Its protein product is CACDALGDEGPFTDKLIF.